This T cell receptor (beta chain) is drawn from a study of response to subunit inactivated influenza vaccine. The germline V gene encodes CDR1 SGHAT and CDR2 FQNNGV. Deletions cut 8 bases from V and 3 bases from J, with 8 bases between. The CDR3 is made up of 12 amino acids. TCRdb redid the calling of the RT-PCR reads with MiXCR, one entry per CDR3 protein. The sample records 150,000 to 200,000 distinct CDR3 sequences, more than 10% being singletons. The data were also submitted as part of a second study, on T cells expressing NK-cell markers. Turning to that study: Libraries used 5'RACE template switching adding universal primer site and UMIs. CD3+CD56+NKG2C+, CD3+CD56+NKG2C- and CD3+CD56-NKG2C+ T cells, once sorted, supplied the TCR beta repertoires. With an anti-gamma-delta TCR antibody, sorting in several experiments was kept to alpha-beta TCR T cells. Several of the donors carried dominant NKG2C+ clonotypes that took up roughly 1.0-8% of their CD8+ T cells. Whether the expanded NKG2C+ T cell clones recognized HCMV remained unclear.

The chain carries TRBV11-2 and TRBJ2-1; TRBD2 is a possible D gene (5 bases). This material consisted of CD8+ T cells sorted from PBMCs, taken 12 days after vaccination. The receptor comes from a man over 45 who received an inactivated influenza vaccine. The CDR3 bases are TGTGCCAGCGTCGCGGGCTACAATGAGCAGTTCTTC. Its translation: CASVAGYNEQFF.